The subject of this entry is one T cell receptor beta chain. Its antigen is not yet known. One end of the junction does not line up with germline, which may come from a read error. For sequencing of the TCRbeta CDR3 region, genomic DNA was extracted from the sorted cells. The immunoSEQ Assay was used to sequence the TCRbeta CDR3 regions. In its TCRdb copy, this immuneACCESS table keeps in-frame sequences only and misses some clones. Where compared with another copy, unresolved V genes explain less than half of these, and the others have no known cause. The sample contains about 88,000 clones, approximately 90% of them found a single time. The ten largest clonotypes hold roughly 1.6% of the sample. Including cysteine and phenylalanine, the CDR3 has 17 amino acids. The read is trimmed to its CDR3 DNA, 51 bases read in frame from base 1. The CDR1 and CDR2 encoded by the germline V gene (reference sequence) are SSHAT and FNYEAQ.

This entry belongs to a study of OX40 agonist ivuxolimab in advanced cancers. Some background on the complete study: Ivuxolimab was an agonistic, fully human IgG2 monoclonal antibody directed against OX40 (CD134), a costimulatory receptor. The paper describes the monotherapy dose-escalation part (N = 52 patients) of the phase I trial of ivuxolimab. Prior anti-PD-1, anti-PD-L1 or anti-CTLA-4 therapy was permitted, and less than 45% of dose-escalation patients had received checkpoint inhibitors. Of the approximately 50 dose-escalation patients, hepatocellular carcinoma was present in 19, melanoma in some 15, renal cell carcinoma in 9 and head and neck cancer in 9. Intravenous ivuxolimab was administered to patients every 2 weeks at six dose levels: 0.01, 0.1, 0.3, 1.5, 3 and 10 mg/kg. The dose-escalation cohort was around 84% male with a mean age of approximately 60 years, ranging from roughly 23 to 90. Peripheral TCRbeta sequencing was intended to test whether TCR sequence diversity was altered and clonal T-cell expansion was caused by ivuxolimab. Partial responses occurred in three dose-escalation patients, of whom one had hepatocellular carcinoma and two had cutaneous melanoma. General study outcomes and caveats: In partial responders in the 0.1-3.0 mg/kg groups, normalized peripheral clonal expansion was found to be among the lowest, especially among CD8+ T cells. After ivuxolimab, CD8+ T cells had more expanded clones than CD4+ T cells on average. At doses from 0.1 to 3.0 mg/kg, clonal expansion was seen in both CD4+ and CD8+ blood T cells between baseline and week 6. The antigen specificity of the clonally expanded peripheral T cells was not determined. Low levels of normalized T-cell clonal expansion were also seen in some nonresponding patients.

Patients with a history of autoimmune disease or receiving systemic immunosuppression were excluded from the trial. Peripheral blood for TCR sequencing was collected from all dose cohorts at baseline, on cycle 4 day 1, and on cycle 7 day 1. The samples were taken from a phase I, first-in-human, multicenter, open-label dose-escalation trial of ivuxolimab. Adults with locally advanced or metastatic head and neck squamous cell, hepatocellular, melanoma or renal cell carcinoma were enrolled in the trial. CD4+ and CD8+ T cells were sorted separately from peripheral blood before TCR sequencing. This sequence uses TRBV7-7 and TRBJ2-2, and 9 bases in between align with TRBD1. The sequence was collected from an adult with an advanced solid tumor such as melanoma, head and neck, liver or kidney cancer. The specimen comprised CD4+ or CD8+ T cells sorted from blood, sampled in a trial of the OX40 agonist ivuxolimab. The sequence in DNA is TGTGCTAGCAGCTTAGACACGTACAGGGGGCTGACCGGGGAGCTGTTTTTT. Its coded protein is CASSLDTYRGLTGELFF.